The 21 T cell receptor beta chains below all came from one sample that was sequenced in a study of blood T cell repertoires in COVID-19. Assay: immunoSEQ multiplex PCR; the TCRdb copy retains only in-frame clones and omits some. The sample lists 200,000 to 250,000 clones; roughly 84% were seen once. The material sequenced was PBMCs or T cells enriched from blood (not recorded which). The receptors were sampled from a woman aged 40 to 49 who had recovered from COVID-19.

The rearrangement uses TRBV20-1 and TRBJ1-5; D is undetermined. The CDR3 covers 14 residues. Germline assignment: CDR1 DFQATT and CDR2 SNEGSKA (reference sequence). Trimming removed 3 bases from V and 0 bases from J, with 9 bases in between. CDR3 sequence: CSASTRNSNQPQHF. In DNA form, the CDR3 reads TGCAGTGCTAGTACGCGGAATAGCAATCAGCCCCAGCATTTT.

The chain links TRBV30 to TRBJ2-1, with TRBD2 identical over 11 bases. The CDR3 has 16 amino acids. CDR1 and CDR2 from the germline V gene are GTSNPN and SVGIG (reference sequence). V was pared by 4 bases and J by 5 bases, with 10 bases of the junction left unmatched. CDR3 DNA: TGTGCCTGGATTAGCGGGAGGGTCTCCGTCCACAATGAGCAGTTCTTC. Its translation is CAWISGRVSVHNEQFF. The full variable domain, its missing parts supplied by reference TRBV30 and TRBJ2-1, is SQTIHQWPATLVQPVGSPLSLECTVEGTSNPNLYWYRQAAGRGLQLLFYSVGIGQISSEVPQNLSASRPQDRQFILSSKKLLLSDSGFYLCAWISGRVSVHNEQFFGPGTRLTVL.

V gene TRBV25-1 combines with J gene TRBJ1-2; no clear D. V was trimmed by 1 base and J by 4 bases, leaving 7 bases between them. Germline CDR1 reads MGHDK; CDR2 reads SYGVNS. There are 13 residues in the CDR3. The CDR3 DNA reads TGTGCCAGCAGTGAATCAACGGTCTATGGCTACACCTTC. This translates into CASSESTVYGYTF.

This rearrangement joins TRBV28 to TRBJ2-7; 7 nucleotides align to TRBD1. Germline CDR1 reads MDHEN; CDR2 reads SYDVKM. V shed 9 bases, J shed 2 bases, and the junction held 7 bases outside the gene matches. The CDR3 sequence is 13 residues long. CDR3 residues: CASQGDSTYEQYF. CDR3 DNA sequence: TGTGCCAGTCAAGGGGACAGCACCTACGAGCAGTACTTC.

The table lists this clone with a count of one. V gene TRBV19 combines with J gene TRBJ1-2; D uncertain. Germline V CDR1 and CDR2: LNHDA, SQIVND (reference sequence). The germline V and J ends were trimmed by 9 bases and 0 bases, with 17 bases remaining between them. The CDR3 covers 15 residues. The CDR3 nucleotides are TGTGCCAGCACCCTTCGGGTTAAGTCTAACTATGGCTACACCTTC. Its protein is CASTLRVKSNYGYTF.

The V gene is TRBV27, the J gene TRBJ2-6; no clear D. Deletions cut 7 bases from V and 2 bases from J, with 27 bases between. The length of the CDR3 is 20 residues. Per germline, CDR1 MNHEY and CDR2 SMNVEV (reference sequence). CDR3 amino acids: CASMEQSRNYLLPGANVLTF. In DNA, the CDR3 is TGTGCCAGCATGGAACAGTCCCGAAATTATCTTCTGCCTGGGGCCAACGTCCTGACTTTC.

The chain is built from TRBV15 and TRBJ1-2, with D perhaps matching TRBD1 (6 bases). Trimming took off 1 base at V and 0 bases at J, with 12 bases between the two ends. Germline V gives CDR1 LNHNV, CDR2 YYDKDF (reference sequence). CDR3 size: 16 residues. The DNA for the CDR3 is TGTGCCACCAGCAGAGGAGGGACACCAACTAACTATGGCTACACCTTC. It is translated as CATSRGGTPTNYGYTF. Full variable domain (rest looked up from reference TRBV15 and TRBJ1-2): DAMVIQNPRYQVTQFGKPVTLSCSQTLNHNVMYWYQQKSSQAPKLLFHYYDKDFNNEADTPDNFQSRRPNTSFCFLDIRSPGLGDTAMYLCATSRGGTPTNYGYTFGSGTRLTVV.

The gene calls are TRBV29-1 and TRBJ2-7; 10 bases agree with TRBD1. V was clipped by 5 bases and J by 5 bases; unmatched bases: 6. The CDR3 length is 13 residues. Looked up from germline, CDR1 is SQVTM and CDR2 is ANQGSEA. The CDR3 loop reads CSVPGQGNDEQYF. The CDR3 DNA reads TGCAGCGTTCCGGGACAGGGGAACGACGAGCAGTACTTC.

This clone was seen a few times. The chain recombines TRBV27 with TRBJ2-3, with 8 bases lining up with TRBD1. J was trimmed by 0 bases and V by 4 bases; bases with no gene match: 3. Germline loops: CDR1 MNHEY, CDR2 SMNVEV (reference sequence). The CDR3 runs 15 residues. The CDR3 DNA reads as TGTGCCAGCAGTTCGCGACAGGGGAGCACAGATACGCAGTATTTT. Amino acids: CASSSRQGSTDTQYF.

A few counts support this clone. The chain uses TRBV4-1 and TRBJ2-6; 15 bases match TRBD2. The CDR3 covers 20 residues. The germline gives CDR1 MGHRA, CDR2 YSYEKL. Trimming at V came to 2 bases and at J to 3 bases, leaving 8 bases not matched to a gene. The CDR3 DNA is TGCGCCAGCAGCCAACCCCTAGGGGGACTAGCGGGAGGTGGGGCCAACGTCCTGACTTTC. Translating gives CASSQPLGGLAGGGANVLTF.

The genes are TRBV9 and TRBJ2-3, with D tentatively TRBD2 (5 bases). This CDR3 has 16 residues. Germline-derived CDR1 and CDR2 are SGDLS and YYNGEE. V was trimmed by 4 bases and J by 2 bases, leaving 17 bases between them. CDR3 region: CASSPEGRRTTDTQYF. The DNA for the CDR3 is TGTGCCAGCAGCCCTGAGGGCAGGCGAACCACAGATACGCAGTATTTT.

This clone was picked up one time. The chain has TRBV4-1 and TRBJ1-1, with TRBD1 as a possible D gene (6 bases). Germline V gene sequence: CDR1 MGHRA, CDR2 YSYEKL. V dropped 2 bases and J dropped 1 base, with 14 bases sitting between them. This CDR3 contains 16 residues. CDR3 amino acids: CASSQKKETGNTEAFF. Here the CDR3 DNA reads TGCGCCAGCAGCCAAAAGAAGGAGACAGGGAACACTGAAGCTTTCTTT.

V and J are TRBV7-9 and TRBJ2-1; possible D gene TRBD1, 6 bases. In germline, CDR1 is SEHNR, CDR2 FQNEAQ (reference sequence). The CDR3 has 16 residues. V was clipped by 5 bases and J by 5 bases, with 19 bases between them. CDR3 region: CASSPTFRTANNEQFF. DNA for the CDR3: TGTGCCAGCAGCCCTACCTTTCGGACAGCCAACAATGAGCAGTTCTTC. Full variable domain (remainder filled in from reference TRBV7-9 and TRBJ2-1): DTGVSQNPRHKITKRGQNVTFRCDPISEHNRLYWYRQTLGQGPEFLTYFQNEAQLEKSRLLSDRFSAERPKGSFSTLEIQRTEQGDSAMYLCASSPTFRTANNEQFFGPGTRLTVL.

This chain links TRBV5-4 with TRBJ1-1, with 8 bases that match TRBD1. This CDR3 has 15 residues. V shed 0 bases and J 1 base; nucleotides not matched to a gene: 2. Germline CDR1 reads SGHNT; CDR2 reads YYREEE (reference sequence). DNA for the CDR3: TGTGCCAGCAGCTTGGTAGGGACAGGGAACACTGAAGCTTTCTTT. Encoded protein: CASSLVGTGNTEAFF. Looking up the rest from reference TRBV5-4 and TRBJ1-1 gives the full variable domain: ETGVTQSPTHLIKTRGQQVTLRCSSQSGHNTVSWYQQALGQGPQFIFQYYREEENGRGNFPPRFSGLQFPNYSSELNVNALELDDSALYLCASSLVGTGNTEAFFGQGTRLTVV.

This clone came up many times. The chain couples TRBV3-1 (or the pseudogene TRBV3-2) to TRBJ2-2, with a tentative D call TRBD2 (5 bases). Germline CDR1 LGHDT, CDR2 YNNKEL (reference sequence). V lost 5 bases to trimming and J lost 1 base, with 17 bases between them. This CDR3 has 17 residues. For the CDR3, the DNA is TGTGCCAGCAGCTCAAGAACGAGCGGTAGGAACACCGGGGAGCTGTTTTTT. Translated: CASSSRTSGRNTGELFF.

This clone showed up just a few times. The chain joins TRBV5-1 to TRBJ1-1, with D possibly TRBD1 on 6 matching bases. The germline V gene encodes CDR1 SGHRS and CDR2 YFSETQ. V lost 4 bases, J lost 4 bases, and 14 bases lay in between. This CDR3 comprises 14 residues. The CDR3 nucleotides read TGCGCCAGCAGCCAGCGGGGCAGGGGCACTGAAGCTTTCTTT. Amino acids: CASSQRGRGTEAFF.

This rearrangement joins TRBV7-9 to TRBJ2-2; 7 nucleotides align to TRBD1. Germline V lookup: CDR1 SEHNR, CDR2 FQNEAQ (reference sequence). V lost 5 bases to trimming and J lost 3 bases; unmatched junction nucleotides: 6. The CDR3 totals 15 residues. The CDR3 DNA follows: TGTGCCAGCAGCCCGACGACAGGGTACACCGGGGAGCTGTTTTTT. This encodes CASSPTTGYTGELFF.

The CDR3 coding sequence is TGTGCCAGCAGCCAAGACCAGGGGAATGAGCAGTTCTTC. It translates to CASSQDQGNEQFF. V and J are TRBV14 and TRBJ2-1; D is perhaps TRBD1 (6 bases). The CDR3 consists of 13 residues. V was clipped by 0 bases and J by 7 bases, with 7 bases between them. The germline CDR1 and CDR2 sequences are SGHDN and FVKESK.

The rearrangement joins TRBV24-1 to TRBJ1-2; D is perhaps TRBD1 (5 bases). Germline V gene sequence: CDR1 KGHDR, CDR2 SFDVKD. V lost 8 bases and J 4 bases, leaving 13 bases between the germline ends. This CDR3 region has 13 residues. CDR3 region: CATNLGGGYGYTF. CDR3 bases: TGTGCCACCAACCTTGGGGGGGGCTATGGCTACACCTTC.

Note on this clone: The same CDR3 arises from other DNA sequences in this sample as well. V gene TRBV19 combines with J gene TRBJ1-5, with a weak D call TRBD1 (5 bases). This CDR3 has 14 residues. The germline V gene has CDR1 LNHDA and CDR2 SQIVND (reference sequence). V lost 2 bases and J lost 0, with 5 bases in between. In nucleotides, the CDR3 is TGTGCCAGTAGTATACAGGGTAGCAATCAGCCCCAGCATTTT. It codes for CASSIQGSNQPQHF.

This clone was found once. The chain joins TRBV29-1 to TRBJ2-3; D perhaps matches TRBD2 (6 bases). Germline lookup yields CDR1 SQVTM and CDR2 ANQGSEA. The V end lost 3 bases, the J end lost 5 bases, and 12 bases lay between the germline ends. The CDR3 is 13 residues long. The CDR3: CSVDLNGRDTQYF. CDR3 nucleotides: TGCAGCGTTGACTTAAACGGGAGAGATACGCAGTATTTT.